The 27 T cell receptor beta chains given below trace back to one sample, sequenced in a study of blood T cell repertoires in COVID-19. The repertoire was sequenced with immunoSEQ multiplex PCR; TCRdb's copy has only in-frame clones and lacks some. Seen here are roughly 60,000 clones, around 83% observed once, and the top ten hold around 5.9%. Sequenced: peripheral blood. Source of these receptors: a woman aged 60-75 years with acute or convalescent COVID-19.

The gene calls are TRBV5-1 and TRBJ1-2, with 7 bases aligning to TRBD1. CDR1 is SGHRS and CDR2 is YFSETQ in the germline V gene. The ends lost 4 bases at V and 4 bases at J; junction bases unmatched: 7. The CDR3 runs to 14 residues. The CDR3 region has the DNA TGCGCCAGCAGCATAGGGGGCCGAGGCTATGGCTACACCTTC. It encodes CASSIGGRGYGYTF.

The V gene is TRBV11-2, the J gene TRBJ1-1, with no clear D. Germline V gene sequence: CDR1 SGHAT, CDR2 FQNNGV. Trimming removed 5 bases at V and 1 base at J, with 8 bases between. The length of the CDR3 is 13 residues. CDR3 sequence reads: CASSGDGNTEAFF. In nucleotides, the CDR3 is TGTGCCAGCAGCGGAGACGGGAACACTGAAGCTTTCTTT.

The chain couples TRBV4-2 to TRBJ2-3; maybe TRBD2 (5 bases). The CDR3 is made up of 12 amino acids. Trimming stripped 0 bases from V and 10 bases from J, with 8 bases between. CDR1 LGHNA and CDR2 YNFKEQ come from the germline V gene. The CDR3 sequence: CASSQESGSQYF. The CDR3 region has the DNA TGTGCCAGCAGCCAAGAATCGGGATCGCAGTATTTT.

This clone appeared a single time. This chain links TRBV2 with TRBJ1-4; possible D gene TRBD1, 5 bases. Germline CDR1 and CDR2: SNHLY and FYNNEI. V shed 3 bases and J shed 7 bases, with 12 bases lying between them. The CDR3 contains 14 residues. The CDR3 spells CASSEEGLVEKLFF. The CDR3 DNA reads TGTGCCAGCAGTGAGGAGGGGCTGGTTGAAAAACTGTTTTTT.

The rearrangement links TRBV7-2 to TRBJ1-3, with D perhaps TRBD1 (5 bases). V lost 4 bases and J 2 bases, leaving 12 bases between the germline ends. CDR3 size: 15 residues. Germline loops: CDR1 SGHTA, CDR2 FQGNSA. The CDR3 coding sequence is TGTGCCAGCAGCTCCAGGGTATCTCCTGGAAACACCATATATTTT. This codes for CASSSRVSPGNTIYF.

As DNA, the CDR3 is TGTGCCAGCTCAGGTGCGACTAGCGGGGGGGCCAATGAGCAGTTCTTC. This sequence encodes CASSGATSGGANEQFF. V gene TRBV18 combines with J gene TRBJ2-1; 14 nucleotides line up with TRBD2. The length of the CDR3 is 16 residues. CDR1 and CDR2 (germline): KGHSH, LQKENI. The V gene end was trimmed by 5 bases and the J gene end by 6 bases; junction bases not matched to a gene: 6.

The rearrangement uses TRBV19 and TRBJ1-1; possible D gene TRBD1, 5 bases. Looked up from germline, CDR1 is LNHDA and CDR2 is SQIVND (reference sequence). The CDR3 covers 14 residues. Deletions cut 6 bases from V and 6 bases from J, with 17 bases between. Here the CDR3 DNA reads TGTGCCAGTAGGCCGCAGGGCTTTTCTGCTGAAGCTTTCTTT. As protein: CASRPQGFSAEAFF.

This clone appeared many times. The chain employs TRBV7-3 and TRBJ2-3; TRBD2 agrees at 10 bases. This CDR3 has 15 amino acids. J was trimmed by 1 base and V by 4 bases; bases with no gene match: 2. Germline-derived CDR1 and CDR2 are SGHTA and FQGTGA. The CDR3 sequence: CASSWTSGGTDTQYF. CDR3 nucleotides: TGTGCCAGCAGCTGGACTAGCGGAGGCACAGATACGCAGTATTTT.

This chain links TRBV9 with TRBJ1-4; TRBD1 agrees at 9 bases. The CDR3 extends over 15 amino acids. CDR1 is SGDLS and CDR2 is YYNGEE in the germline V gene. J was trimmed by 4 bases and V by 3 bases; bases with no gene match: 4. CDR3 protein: CASSAGDRVNEKLFF. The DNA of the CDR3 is TGTGCCAGCAGCGCGGGGGACAGGGTTAATGAAAAACTGTTTTTT.

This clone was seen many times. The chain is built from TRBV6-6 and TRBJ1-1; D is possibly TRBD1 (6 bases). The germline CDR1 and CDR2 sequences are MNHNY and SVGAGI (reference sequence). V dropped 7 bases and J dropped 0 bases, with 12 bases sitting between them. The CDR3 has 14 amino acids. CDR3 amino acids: CASNEQGMNTEAFF. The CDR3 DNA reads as TGTGCCAGCAATGAACAGGGCATGAACACTGAAGCTTTCTTT.

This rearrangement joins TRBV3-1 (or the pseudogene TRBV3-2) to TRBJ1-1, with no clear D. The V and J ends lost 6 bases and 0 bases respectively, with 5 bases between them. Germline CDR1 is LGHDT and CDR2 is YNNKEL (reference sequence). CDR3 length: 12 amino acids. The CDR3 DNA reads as TGTGCCAGCAGTTTCATGAACACTGAAGCTTTCTTT. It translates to CASSFMNTEAFF.

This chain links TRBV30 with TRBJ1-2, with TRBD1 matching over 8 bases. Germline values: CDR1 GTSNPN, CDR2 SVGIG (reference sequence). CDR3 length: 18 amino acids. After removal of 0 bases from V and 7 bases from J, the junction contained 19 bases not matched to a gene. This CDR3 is CAWSVSFAGQGGFGGYTF. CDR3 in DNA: TGTGCCTGGAGTGTATCGTTCGCCGGACAGGGAGGGTTTGGTGGCTACACCTTC.

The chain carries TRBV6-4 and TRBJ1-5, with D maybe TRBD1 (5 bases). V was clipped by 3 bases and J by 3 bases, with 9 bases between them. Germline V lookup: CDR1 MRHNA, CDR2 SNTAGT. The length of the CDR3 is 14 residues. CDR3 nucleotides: TGTGCCAGCAGTGAGGGGGGGACCAATCAGCCCCAGCATTTT. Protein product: CASSEGGTNQPQHF.

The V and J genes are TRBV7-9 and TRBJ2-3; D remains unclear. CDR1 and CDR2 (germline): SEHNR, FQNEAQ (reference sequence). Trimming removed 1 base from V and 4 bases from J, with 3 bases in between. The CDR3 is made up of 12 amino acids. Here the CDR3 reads CASSLVSDTQYF. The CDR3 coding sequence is TGTGCCAGCAGCTTAGTATCAGATACGCAGTATTTT.

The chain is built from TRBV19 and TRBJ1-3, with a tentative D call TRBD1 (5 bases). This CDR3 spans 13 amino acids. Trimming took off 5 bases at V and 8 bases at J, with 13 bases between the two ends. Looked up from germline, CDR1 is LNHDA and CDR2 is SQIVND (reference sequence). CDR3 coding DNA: TGTGCCAGTAGTCCAGTGGGGCAGGACACCATATATTTT. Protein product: CASSPVGQDTIYF.

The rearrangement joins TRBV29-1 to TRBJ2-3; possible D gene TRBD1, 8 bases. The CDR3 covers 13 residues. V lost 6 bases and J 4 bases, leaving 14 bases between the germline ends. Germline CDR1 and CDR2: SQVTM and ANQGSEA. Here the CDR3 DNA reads TGCAGCGTCGGCACAGGGGGGGCAGATACGCAGTATTTT. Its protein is CSVGTGGADTQYF.

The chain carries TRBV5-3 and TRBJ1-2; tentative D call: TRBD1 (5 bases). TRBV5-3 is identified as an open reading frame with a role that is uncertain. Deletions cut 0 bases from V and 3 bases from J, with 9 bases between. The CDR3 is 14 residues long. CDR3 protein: CARSLVQGDYGYTF. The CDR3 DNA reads TGTGCCAGAAGCTTGGTCCAGGGTGACTATGGCTACACCTTC.

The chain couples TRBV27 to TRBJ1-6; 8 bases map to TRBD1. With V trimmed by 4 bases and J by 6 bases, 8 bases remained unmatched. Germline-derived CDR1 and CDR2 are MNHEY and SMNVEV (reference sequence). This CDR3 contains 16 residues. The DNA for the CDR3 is TGTGCCAGCAGTTCAATTCGGACAGGGTCTAATTCACCCCTCCACTTT. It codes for CASSSIRTGSNSPLHF.

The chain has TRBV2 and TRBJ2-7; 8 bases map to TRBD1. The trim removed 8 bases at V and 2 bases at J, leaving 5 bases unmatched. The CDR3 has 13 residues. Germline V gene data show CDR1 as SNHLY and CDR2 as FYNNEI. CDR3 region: CASQQGVTYEQYF. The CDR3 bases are TGTGCCAGCCAACAGGGGGTCACCTACGAGCAGTACTTC.

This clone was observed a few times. CDR3 DNA sequence: TGTGCCACCAGCCCCCGGGGTACCAGCGTCACCGGGGAGCTGTTTTTT. Protein: CATSPRGTSVTGELFF. The V gene is TRBV15, the J gene TRBJ2-2; tentatively, D is TRBD2 (5 bases). Trimming left V 5 bases short and J 4 bases short, with 17 bases between. The CDR3 spans 16 residues. The germline V gene has CDR1 LNHNV and CDR2 YYDKDF (reference sequence).

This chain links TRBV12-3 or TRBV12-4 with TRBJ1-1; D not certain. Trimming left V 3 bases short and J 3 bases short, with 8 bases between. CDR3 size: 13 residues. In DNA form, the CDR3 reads TGTGCCAGCAGTTTTAAGAGGGACACTGAAGCTTTCTTT. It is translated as CASSFKRDTEAFF.

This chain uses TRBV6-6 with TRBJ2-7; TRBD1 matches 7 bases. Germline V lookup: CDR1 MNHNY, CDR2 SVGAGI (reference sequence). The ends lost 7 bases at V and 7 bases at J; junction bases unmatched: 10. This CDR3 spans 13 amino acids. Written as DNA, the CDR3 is TGTGCCAGCACCCCGGGACAGCTGGGGGAGCAGTACTTC. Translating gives CASTPGQLGEQYF.

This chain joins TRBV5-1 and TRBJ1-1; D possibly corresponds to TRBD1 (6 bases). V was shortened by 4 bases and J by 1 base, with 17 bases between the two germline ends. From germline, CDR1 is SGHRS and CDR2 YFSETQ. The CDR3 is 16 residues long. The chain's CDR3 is CASSRRATGGNTEAFF. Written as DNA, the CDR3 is TGCGCCAGCAGCAGGCGAGCGACAGGTGGGAACACTGAAGCTTTCTTT.

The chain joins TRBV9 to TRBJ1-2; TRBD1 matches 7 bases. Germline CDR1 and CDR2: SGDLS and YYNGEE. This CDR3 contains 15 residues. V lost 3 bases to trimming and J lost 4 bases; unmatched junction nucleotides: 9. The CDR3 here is CASSASRGNPYGYTF. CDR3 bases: TGTGCCAGCAGCGCATCCAGGGGGAACCCCTATGGCTACACCTTC.

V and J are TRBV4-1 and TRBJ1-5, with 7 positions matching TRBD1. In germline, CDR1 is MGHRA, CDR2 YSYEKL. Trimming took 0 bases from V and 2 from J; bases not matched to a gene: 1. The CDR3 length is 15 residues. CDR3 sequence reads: CASSQDGQGNQPQHF. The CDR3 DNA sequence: TGCGCCAGCAGCCAAGACGGACAGGGCAATCAGCCCCAGCATTTT.

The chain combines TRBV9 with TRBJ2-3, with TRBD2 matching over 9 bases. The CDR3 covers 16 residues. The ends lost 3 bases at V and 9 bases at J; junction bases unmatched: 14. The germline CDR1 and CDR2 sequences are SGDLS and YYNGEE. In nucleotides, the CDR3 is TGTGCCAGCAGCGCCCAGGGCGGGGGGGGCCTAGGAACGCAGTATTTT. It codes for CASSAQGGGGLGTQYF.

The CDR3 loop reads CASSLTASDTQYF. For the CDR3, the DNA is TGCGCCAGCAGCTTGACGGCTAGCGATACGCAGTATTTT. The chain combines TRBV5-1 with TRBJ2-3; D possibly corresponds to TRBD2 (5 bases). Per germline, CDR1 SGHRS and CDR2 YFSETQ. CDR3 size: 13 residues. Trimming took 1 base from V and 6 from J, leaving 9 bases between them. The full variable domain, rest sourced from reference TRBV5-1 and TRBJ2-3, is KAGVTQTPRYLIKTRGQQVTLSCSPISGHRSVSWYQQTPGQGLQFLFEYFSETQRNKGNFPGRFSGRQFSNSRSEMNVSTLELGDSALYLCASSLTASDTQYFGPGTRLTVL.